This T cell receptor (beta chain) was identified in a study of blood T cell repertoires in COVID-19. Study overall: Sites in the United States, Italy and Spain provided acute and convalescent COVID-19 samples. Sources were T cells, B-cell-depleted T cells, or PBMCs; the material itself was cDNA or gDNA.

The CDR3 sequence is 17 residues long. Trimming left V 1 base short and J 7 bases short, with 17 bases between. Germline lookup yields CDR1 SGHTA and CDR2 FQGTGA. Produced via immunoSEQ multiplex PCR; TCRdb's table is partial and in-frame only. The data show roughly 130,000 clones, 90% seen once. This sequence originates from a man in his forties or fifties with active COVID-19. The chain is built from TRBV7-3 and TRBJ1-6, with D possibly matching TRBD1 (6 bases). The specimen was peripheral blood. CDR3 in amino acids: CASSLKGSGEWNSPLHF. CDR3 DNA: TGTGCCAGCAGCTTAAAGGGCTCAGGGGAATGGAATTCACCCCTCCACTTT.